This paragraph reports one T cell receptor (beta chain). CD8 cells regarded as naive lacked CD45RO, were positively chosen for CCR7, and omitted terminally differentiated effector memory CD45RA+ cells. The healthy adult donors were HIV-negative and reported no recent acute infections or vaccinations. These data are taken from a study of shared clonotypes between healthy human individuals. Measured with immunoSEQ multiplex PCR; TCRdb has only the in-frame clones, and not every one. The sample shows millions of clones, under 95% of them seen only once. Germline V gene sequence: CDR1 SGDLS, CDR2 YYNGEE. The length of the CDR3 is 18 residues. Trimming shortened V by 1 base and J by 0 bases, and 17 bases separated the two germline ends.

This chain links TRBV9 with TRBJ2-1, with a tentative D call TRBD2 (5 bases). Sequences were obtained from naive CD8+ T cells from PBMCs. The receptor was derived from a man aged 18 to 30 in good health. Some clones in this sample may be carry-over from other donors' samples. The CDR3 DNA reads TGTGCCAGCAGCGTAAGCGGTAGAGGCCGAAGCTCCTACAATGAGCAGTTCTTC. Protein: CASSVSGRGRSSYNEQFF.